One sample yielded the 9 T cell receptor beta chains listed below, sequenced in a study of T cells in Graves' hyperthyroidism and ophthalmopathy (dated by TCRdb to the late 2010s). The library came from multiplex PCR. The instrument was an Illumina HiSeq 2000. The TCR beta CDR3 regions were amplified from RNA transcripts. The first round of RT-PCR for the TCR CDR3 was performed with the HTBI primer set and the Qiagen OneStep RT-PCR kit. TCRdb redid the processing of the public reads, applying fastp at Q25 and MiXCR, and retained in-frame beta chains. Every entry covers one CDR3 protein and lists the most common genes and DNA from its rows. The sample table shows roughly 660,000 distinct CDR3 sequences, and roughly 17% are seen once. About a sixth of the sample rests with the top ten. The sequencing input was blood. The origin of the receptors is a man aged 45 to 65 with Graves' hyperthyroidism.

V is TRBV4-1 and J is TRBJ2-1; D remains ambiguous. The V end was cut by 2 bases, the J end by 6 bases, with 14 bases between. This CDR3 region has 15 residues. CDR1 and CDR2 (germline): MGHRA, YSYEKL. The CDR3 reads CASSQRVGVGNEQFF. Written as DNA, the CDR3 is TGCGCCAGCAGCCAACGGGTTGGGGTTGGCAATGAGCAGTTCTTC.

About this clonotype: One end of the junction fails to match germline, which may point to a read error. This chain joins TRBV5-5 and TRBJ2-1; 8 positions agree with TRBD1. This CDR3 region has 15 residues. Germline V gene lookup returns CDR1 SGHKS and CDR2 YYEKEE (reference sequence). The CDR3 sequence is CASSVGTGSCNEQFF. The CDR3 DNA is TGTGCCAGCAGCGTTGGGACAGGCTCCTGCAATGAGCAGTTCTTC.

This clonotype was recorded at least ten times. The V gene is TRBV6-1, the J gene TRBJ2-7; 7 positions match TRBD2. The CDR3 contains 16 residues. Germline CDR1 MNHNS, CDR2 SASEGT. V was pared by 0 bases and J by 0 bases, with 5 bases of the junction left unmatched. In DNA form, the CDR3 reads TGTGCCAGCAGTGAAGCGGTCGGGGGGAGCTCCTACGAGCAGTACTTC. Amino acid sequence: CASSEAVGGSSYEQYF.

Regarding this clonotype: A read error may explain this, as a much larger clone is one base away. The chain recombines TRBV12-3 or TRBV12-4 with TRBJ2-7; no clear D gene. This CDR3 is built from 16 residues. CDR3: CASSLTETLISYERYF. DNA of the CDR3: TGTGCCAGCAGTTTAACCGAGACACTAATCTCCTACGAGCGGTACTTC.

This sequence joins TRBV9 and TRBJ2-3; TRBD2 aligns across 14 bases. Unmatched junction bases numbered 8, after V lost 4 bases and J lost 1 base. This CDR3 comprises 18 residues. Looked up from germline, CDR1 is SGDLS and CDR2 is YYNGEE. Here the CDR3 reads CASSKGTSGSKGTDTQYF. The CDR3 DNA is TGTGCCAGCAGCAAAGGGACTAGCGGGAGTAAGGGCACAGATACGCAGTATTTT.

This clonotype was seen at least ten times. This rearrangement joins TRBV28 to TRBJ2-2; the D gene could be TRBD1 or TRBD2 (6 bases each). Germline V gene lookup returns CDR1 MDHEN and CDR2 SYDVKM. The CDR3 has 16 amino acids. V was clipped by 4 bases and J by 5 bases, with 17 bases between them. The CDR3 nucleotides are TGTGCCAGCAGTTCTGCGGGACAACGTCGGACCGGGGAGCTGTTTTTT. This sequence encodes CASSSAGQRRTGELFF. The full variable domain, in which reference TRBV28 and TRBJ2-2 provide the parts outside the CDR3, is DVKVTQSSRYLVKRTGEKVFLECVQDMDHENMFWYRQDPGLGLRLIYFSYDVKMKEKGDIPEGYSVSREKKERFSLILESASTNQTSMYLCASSSAGQRRTGELFFGEGSRLTVL.

This clonotype was recorded many times. The chain uses TRBV2 and TRBJ2-3; D call uncertain. The V gene lost 1 base and the J gene lost 10 bases, with 12 bases spanning the gap. The CDR3 runs to 13 residues. Per the germline V gene, CDR1 is SNHLY and CDR2 is FYNNEI. CDR3 amino acids: CASSEGAPRAQYF. For the CDR3, the DNA is TGTGCCAGCAGTGAAGGGGCTCCTAGAGCGCAGTATTTT.

The sample holds many counts of this clonotype. The rearrangement uses TRBV27 and TRBJ2-1, with 14 bases that match TRBD2. Germline values: CDR1 MNHEY, CDR2 SMNVEV (reference sequence). The CDR3 runs 23 residues. J lost 4 bases, V lost 5 bases, and 25 bases had no gene match. This chain's CDR3 is CASSLRYIPGLAGERVGYNEQFF. The CDR3, as DNA: TGTGCCAGCAGTCTTCGCTACATTCCGGGACTAGCGGGAGAAAGGGTAGGTTACAATGAGCAGTTCTTC.

This clonotype was detected ten times or more. The CDR3 DNA follows: TGTGCCAGCAGTTACTCCCGGGACAGGGTCTCTGGCTACACCTTC. This translates into CASSYSRDRVSGYTF. The V call is TRBV6-6, the J call TRBJ1-2, with 9 bases fitting TRBD1. Germline V lookup: CDR1 MNHNY, CDR2 SVGAGI (reference sequence). The CDR3 covers 15 residues. The ends lost 0 bases at V and 7 bases at J; junction bases unmatched: 6.